The next 21 T cell receptor beta chains were all read from a single sample in a study of chemoradiotherapy in HPV16-positive cancers. The repertoire was sequenced with immunoSEQ multiplex PCR; TCRdb's copy has only in-frame clones and lacks some. The table records 20,000 to 30,000 clones, roughly 84% of them present only once. The source material was blood, sampled from a patient who underwent chemoradiotherapy. Every receptor here comes from a human donor with HPV-associated anogenital cancer.

V is TRBV9 and J is TRBJ1-2; D call uncertain. Deletions cut 4 bases from V and 6 bases from J, with 16 bases between. Germline values: CDR1 SGDLS, CDR2 YYNGEE. The length of the CDR3 is 14 residues. The CDR3 region is CASSSSLFSDGYTF. The CDR3 nucleotides read TGTGCCAGCAGCTCGTCCCTCTTTAGTGATGGCTACACCTTC.

The chain recombines TRBV5-6 with TRBJ2-7; 9 bases line up with TRBD1. The V gene's germline CDR1 is SGHDT and CDR2 YYEEEE. Trimming took 4 bases from V and 0 from J; bases not matched to a gene: 14. The CDR3 sequence is 18 residues long. CDR3 amino acids: CASSGGGTGFYSSYEQYF. DNA for the CDR3: TGTGCCAGCAGCGGGGGCGGGACAGGGTTCTATAGCTCCTACGAGCAGTACTTC.

This chain links TRBV6-6 with TRBJ2-2; D ambiguous. V dropped 5 bases and J dropped 0 bases, with 10 bases sitting between them. The germline V gene has CDR1 MNHNY and CDR2 SVGAGI (reference sequence). The CDR3 extends over 15 amino acids. The CDR3 here is CASSRTGANTGELFF. CDR3 bases: TGTGCCAGCAGTAGGACGGGCGCGAACACCGGGGAGCTGTTTTTT.

The rearrangement links TRBV7-2 to TRBJ2-1, with a possible D match to TRBD2 (5 bases). The germline CDR1 and CDR2 sequences are SGHTA and FQGNSA. Trimming stripped 7 bases from V and 12 bases from J, with 19 bases between. The CDR3 length is 13 residues. As DNA, the CDR3 is TGTGCCAGCAACGAAGGACTTTATGGTTCGCAGTTCTTC. Translated: CASNEGLYGSQFF.

This clone was seen only a few times. The V and J genes are TRBV5-5 and TRBJ2-3; tentatively, D is TRBD1 or TRBD2 (6 bases each). Trimming took off 4 bases at V and 2 bases at J, with 20 bases between the two ends. The CDR3 covers 17 residues. Germline loops: CDR1 SGHKS, CDR2 YYEKEE (reference sequence). CDR3 DNA sequence: TGTGCCAGCAGCCGCCCGTCTGGGGGGCCATACACAGATACGCAGTATTTT. The encoded protein is CASSRPSGGPYTDTQYF.

The V call is TRBV9, the J call TRBJ1-3; TRBD1 matches at 12 bases. Germline CDR1 reads SGDLS; CDR2 reads YYNGEE. The CDR3 has 21 amino acids. With V trimmed by 0 bases and J by 0 bases, 13 bases remained unmatched. The CDR3 loop reads CASSVASVGTGGLSSGNTIYF. CDR3 in DNA: TGTGCCAGCAGCGTAGCATCCGTAGGGACAGGGGGCCTTAGCTCTGGAAACACCATATATTTT.

The genes are TRBV6-5 and TRBJ2-7, with D possibly being TRBD2 (6 bases). V lost 3 bases, J lost 2 bases, and 14 bases lay in between. Germline CDR1 is MNHEY and CDR2 is SVGAGI. The CDR3 is made up of 15 amino acids. The CDR3 spells CASSYNGLPPYEQYF. The CDR3 DNA sequence: TGTGCCAGCAGTTATAATGGACTACCTCCCTACGAGCAGTACTTC.

The chain employs TRBV6-1 and TRBJ1-1; D is ambiguous. Germline V lookup: CDR1 MNHNS, CDR2 SASEGT. The CDR3 extends over 14 amino acids. The V gene lost 2 bases and the J gene lost 1 base, with 8 bases spanning the gap. CDR3 bases: TGTGCCAGCAGTGAATTAGTGGAGAACACTGAAGCTTTCTTT. Protein: CASSELVENTEAFF.

J is TRBJ2-7 and V is TRBV6-5; possibly TRBD1 or TRBD2 for D (5 bases each). V gave up 2 bases and J gave up 6 bases, with 14 bases separating them. Germline CDR1 and CDR2: MNHEY and SVGAGI. The CDR3 is 14 amino acids. Here the CDR3 reads CASSYDQGRGEQYF. The CDR3 DNA reads as TGTGCCAGCAGTTACGATCAGGGACGAGGCGAGCAGTACTTC.

The V call is TRBV5-6, the J call TRBJ1-2; 9 positions match TRBD1. Germline V gene sequence: CDR1 SGHDT, CDR2 YYEEEE. V lost 4 bases, J lost 2 bases, and 3 bases stayed unmatched. There are 14 residues in the CDR3. The CDR3, as DNA: TGTGCCAGCAGCCCCGGACAGGGGAACTATGGCTACACCTTC. It translates to CASSPGQGNYGYTF. The variable domain in full, with the rest retrieved from reference TRBV5-6 and TRBJ1-2, is DAGVTQSPTHLIKTRGQQVTLRCSPKSGHDTVSWYQQALGQGPQFIFQYYEEEERQRGNFPDRFSGHQFPNYSSELNVNALLLGDSALYLCASSPGQGNYGYTFGSGTRLTVV.

The chain links TRBV10-3 to TRBJ2-5, with 12 positions matching TRBD2. The CDR3 extends over 15 amino acids. Losses at the gene ends were 0 bases for V and 5 bases for J; bases not matched to a gene: 1. Germline CDR1 reads ENHRY; CDR2 reads SYGVKD. CDR3 DNA sequence: TGTGCCATCAGTGAGTCCCTAGCGGGAGGGGAGACCCAGTACTTC. Its translation: CAISESLAGGETQYF.

The chain employs TRBV5-1 and TRBJ1-1; D is undetermined. The CDR3 runs to 15 residues. CDR1 and CDR2 (germline): SGHRS, YFSETQ. V lost 7 bases to trimming and J lost 1 base, with 17 bases between them. The CDR3 bases are TGCGCCAGCGTCCCCGACGGATGGAGGAACACTGAAGCTTTCTTT. Its translation: CASVPDGWRNTEAFF.

This chain links TRBV5-1 with TRBJ2-5; the D is unclear. Trimming shortened V by 2 bases and J by 0 bases, and 5 bases separated the two germline ends. The germline V gene has CDR1 SGHRS and CDR2 YFSETQ. The CDR3 is 13 residues long. DNA of the CDR3: TGCGCCAGCAGCTTCAGGTACCAAGAGACCCAGTACTTC. Translated: CASSFRYQETQYF.

V is TRBV11-3 and J is TRBJ2-1; no clear D. CDR1 is SGHNT, CDR2 YENEEA, per germline. The V gene lost 3 bases and the J gene lost 8 bases, with 11 bases spanning the gap. The CDR3 has 13 residues. The CDR3 region has the DNA TGTGCCAGCAGCTTGAACCCACCCGATGAGCAGTTCTTC. Residues: CASSLNPPDEQFF.

V and J are TRBV6-1 and TRBJ2-7, with D uncertain. The germline gives CDR1 MNHNS, CDR2 SASEGT. The V end lost 7 bases, the J end lost 0 bases, and 13 bases lay between the germline ends. CDR3 size: 14 residues. The CDR3 here is CASIPDRVSYEQYF. Written as DNA, the CDR3 is TGTGCCAGCATTCCAGATCGGGTCTCCTACGAGCAGTACTTC.

This clone was found a few times. V is TRBV11-2 and J is TRBJ2-5; D might be TRBD1 or TRBD2, each matching 5 bases. The germline V gene has CDR1 SGHAT and CDR2 FQNNGV. Trimming removed 0 bases from V and 7 bases from J, with 21 bases in between. This CDR3 has 17 amino acids. In DNA form, the CDR3 reads TGTGCCAGCAGCTTAGATCTCTCAGCAGGGAGTGGGAGGACCCAGTACTTC. It encodes CASSLDLSAGSGRTQYF. The full variable domain, in which reference TRBV11-2 and TRBJ2-5 provide the parts outside the CDR3, is EAGVAQSPRYKIIEKRQSVAFWCNPISGHATLYWYQQILGQGPKLLIQFQNNGVVDDSQLPKDRFSAERLKGVDSTLKIQPAKLEDSAVYLCASSLDLSAGSGRTQYFGPGTRLLVL.

The V gene is TRBV21-1, the J gene TRBJ2-7; the D call in the table, TRBD1, was not verified against the DNA. TRBV21-1 is shown as a pseudogene. CDR3 length: 16 amino acids. CDR3 protein: CASSNSGEGAAYEQYF. DNA of the CDR3: TGTGCCAGCAGCAATTCCGGAGAAGGGGCAGCCTACGAGCAGTACTTC.

J is TRBJ2-5 and V is TRBV25-1; the D gene is possibly TRBD1 (5 bases). Germline V gives CDR1 MGHDK, CDR2 SYGVNS. The CDR3 consists of 13 residues. The V gene lost 10 bases and the J gene lost 3 bases, with 15 bases spanning the gap. This CDR3 reads CATARGREETQYF. CDR3 DNA sequence: TGTGCCACCGCCCGTGGCAGGGAAGAGACCCAGTACTTC. Full variable domain (remainder filled in from reference TRBV25-1 and TRBJ2-5): EADIYQTPRYLVIGTGKKITLECSQTMGHDKMYWYQQDPGMELHLIHYSYGVNSTEKGDLSSESTVSRIRTEHFPLTLESARPSHTSQYLCATARGREETQYFGPGTRLLVL.

The chain has TRBV2 and TRBJ2-5; TRBD2 matches 8 bases. The germline V gene has CDR1 SNHLY and CDR2 FYNNEI. CDR3 length equals 14 residues. The J segment lost 4 bases and the V segment lost 5 bases, leaving 6 bases of the junction unmatched. The CDR3 region has the DNA TGTGCCAGCAGTCCAGCGGGAGTGGGAGAGACCCAGTACTTC. Translating gives CASSPAGVGETQYF.

The gene calls are TRBV30 and TRBJ2-5, with D uncertain. CDR1 GTSNPN and CDR2 SVGIG come from the germline V gene (reference sequence). This CDR3 is 14 amino acids long. Trimming removed 1 base at V and 3 bases at J, with 12 bases between. This CDR3 reads CAWSARNYEETQYF. DNA for the CDR3: TGTGCCTGGAGTGCACGGAACTATGAAGAGACCCAGTACTTC. The full variable domain, rest sourced from reference TRBV30 and TRBJ2-5, is SQTIHQWPATLVQPVGSPLSLECTVEGTSNPNLYWYRQAAGRGLQLLFYSVGIGQISSEVPQNLSASRPQDRQFILSSKKLLLSDSGFYLCAWSARNYEETQYFGPGTRLLVL.

This chain joins TRBV19 and TRBJ2-7, with D possibly matching TRBD1 (6 bases). Per the germline V gene, CDR1 is LNHDA and CDR2 is SQIVND (reference sequence). CDR3 length: 13 amino acids. Trimming shortened V by 0 bases and J by 6 bases, and 9 bases separated the two germline ends. The CDR3 DNA is TGTGCCAGTAGTATAGATCGAGGGGGCGAGCAGTACTTC. This gives the protein CASSIDRGGEQYF.